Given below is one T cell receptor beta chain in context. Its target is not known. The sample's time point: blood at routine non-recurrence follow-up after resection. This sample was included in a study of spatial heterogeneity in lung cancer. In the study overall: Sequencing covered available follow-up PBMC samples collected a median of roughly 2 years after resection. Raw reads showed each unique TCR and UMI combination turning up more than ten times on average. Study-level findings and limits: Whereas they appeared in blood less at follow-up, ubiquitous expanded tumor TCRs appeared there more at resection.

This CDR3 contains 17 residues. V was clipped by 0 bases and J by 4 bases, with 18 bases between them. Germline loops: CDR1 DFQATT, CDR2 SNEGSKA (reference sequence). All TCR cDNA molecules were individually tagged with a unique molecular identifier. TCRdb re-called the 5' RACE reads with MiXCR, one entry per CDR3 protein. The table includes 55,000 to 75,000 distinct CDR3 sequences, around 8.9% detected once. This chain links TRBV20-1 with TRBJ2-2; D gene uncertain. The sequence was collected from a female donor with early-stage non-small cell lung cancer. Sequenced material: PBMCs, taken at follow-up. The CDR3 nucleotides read TGCAGTGCTAGAGATCCCCAGACACCAGCGTTCACCGGGGAGCTGTTTTTT. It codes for CSARDPQTPAFTGELFF.